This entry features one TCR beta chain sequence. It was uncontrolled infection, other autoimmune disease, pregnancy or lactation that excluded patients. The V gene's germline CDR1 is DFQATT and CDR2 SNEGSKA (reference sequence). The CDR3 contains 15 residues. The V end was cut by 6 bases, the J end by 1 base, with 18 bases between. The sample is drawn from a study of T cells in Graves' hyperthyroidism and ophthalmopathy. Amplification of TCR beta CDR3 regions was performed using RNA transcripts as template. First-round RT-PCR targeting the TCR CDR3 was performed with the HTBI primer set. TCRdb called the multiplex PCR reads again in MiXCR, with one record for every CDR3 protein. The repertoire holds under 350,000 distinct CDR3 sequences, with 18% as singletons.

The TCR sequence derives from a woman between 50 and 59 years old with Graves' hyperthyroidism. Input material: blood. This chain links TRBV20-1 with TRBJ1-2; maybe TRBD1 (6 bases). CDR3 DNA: TGCAGTGCGTCCAAGGGGGGCGGGGTTAACTATGGCTACACCTTC. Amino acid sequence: CSASKGGGVNYGYTF.